This T cell receptor (beta chain) was obtained from a study of human T cells and chemical hapten exposure. The table lists this clonotype with many counts. The CDR3 covers 16 residues. V lost 1 base to trimming and J lost 2 bases; unmatched junction nucleotides: 6. Germline-derived CDR1 and CDR2 are SGHNT and YYREEE (reference sequence). Time point reported: patch test 2, 6 weeks after DPC sensitization. Documented treatment: therapeutic diphenylcyclopropenone sensitization with weekly scalp DPC. MiXCR, run by TCRdb on the RACE reads, gives a single entry per CDR3 protein. Here the sample spans approximately 100,000 distinct CDR3 sequences, 9.2% being singletons.

The receptor was derived from a woman in her thirties or forties with alopecia areata. Some clones in this sample may be carry-over from other donors' samples. V usage is TRBV5-4 and J usage is TRBJ2-3, with 8 bases identical to TRBD2. The sample consisted of whole blood, taken in connection with sensitization to the hapten diphenylcyclopropenone (DPC). The CDR3 protein is CASSLLKRGNTDTQYF. The CDR3 DNA follows: TGTGCCAGCAGCTTGTTGAAGCGGGGGAACACAGATACGCAGTATTTT.